This T cell receptor (beta chain) appears in the sequencing data of a study of T cell clonotyping in hematopoietic cell transplantation. Whole-study context: Cytoreduction preceded collection of pretransplant recipient samples.

As for time point: recipient sample about 28 days before transplant, after cytoreduction. The table came from immunoSEQ multiplex PCR; TCRdb's copy has only in-frame clones and leaves some out. The sample has tens of thousands of clones, about nine tenths seen once. As for this clone: Its antigen is unidentified.

Whole-study findings and limits: Cells were unsorted, so CD4 and CD8 contributions were not separated. Recipient TCR diversity dropped after transplant; expanded clonotypes rose from day 30 to 180.

The receptor's source is a man in his sixties with biphenotypic leukemia. Some clones in this sample may be carry-over from other donors' samples. Specimen: peripheral blood mononuclear cells, collected before stem cell transplant.

This chain's CDR3 is CASSSPGLAGVLGDEQYF. CDR3 nucleotides: TGTGCCAGCAGTTCCCCGGGACTAGCGGGAGTACTTGGCGACGAGCAGTACTTC. The V gene is TRBV28, the J gene TRBJ2-7; TRBD2 matches at 14 bases. J lost 5 bases, V lost 4 bases, and 13 bases had no gene match. CDR1 and CDR2 (germline): MDHEN, SYDVKM. CDR3 length equals 18 residues. The full variable domain, its missing parts supplied by reference TRBV28 and TRBJ2-7, is DVKVTQSSRYLVKRTGEKVFLECVQDMDHENMFWYRQDPGLGLRLIYFSYDVKMKEKGDIPEGYSVSREKKERFSLILESASTNQTSMYLCASSSPGLAGVLGDEQYFGPGTRLTVT.